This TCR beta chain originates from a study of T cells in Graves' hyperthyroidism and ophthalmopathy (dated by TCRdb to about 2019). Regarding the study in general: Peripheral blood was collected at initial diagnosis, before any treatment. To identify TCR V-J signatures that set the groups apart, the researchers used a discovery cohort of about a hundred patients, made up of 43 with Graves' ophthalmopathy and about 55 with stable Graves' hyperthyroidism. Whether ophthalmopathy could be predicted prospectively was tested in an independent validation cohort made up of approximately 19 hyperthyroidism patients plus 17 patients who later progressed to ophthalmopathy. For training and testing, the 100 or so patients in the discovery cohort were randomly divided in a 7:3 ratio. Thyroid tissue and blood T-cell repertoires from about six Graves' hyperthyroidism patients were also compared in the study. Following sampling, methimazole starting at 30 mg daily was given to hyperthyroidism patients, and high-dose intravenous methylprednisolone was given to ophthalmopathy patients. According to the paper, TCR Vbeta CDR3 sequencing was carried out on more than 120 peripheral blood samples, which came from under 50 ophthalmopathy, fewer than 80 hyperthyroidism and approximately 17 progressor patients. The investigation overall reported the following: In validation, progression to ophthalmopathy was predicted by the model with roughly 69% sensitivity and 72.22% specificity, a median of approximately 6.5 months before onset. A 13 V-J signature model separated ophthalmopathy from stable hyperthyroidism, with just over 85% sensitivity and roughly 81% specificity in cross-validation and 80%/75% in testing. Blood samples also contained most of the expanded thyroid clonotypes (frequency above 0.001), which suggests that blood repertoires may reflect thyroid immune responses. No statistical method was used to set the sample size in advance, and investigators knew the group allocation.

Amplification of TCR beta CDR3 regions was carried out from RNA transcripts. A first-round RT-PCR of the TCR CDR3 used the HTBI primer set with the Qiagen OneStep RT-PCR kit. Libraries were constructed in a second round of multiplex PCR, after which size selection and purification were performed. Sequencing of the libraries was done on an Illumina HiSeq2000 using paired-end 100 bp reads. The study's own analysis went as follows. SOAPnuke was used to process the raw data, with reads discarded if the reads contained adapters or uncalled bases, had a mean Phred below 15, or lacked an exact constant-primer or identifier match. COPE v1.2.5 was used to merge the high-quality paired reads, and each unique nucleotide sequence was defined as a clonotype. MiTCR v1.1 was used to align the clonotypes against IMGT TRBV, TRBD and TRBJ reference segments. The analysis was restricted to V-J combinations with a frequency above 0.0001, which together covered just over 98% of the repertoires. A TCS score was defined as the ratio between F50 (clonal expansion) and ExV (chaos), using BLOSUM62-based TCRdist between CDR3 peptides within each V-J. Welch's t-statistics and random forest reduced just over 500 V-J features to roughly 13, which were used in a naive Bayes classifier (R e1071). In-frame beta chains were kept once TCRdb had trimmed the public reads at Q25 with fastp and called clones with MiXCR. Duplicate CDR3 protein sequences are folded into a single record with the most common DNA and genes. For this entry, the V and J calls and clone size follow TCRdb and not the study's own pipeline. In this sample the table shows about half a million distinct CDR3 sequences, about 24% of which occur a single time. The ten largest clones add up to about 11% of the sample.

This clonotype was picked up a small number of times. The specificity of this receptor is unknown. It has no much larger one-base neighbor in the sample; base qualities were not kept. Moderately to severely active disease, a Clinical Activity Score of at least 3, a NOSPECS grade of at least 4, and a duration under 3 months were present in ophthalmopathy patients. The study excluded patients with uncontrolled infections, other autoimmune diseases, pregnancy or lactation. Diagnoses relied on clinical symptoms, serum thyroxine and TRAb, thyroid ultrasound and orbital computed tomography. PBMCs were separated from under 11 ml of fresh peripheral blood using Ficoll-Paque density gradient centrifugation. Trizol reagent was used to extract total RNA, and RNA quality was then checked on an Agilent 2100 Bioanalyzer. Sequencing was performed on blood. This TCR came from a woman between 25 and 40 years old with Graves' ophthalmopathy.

The CDR3 has the sequence CASGLGYNSYEQYF. The nucleotides read TGTGCTAGTGGTTTGGGGTACAACTCCTACGAGCAGTACTTC. The V and J segments used are TRBV12-5 and TRBJ2-7, with no confident D gene call. The CDR3, cysteine through phenylalanine, is 14 amino acids long. Just the 42-base CDR3 DNA is kept, in frame starting at base 1. Deletion took 1 base off V and 0 bases off J, with a span of 7 bases between the germline ends. CDR1 and CDR2 were assigned from the germline V gene as LGHNT and FRNRAP.